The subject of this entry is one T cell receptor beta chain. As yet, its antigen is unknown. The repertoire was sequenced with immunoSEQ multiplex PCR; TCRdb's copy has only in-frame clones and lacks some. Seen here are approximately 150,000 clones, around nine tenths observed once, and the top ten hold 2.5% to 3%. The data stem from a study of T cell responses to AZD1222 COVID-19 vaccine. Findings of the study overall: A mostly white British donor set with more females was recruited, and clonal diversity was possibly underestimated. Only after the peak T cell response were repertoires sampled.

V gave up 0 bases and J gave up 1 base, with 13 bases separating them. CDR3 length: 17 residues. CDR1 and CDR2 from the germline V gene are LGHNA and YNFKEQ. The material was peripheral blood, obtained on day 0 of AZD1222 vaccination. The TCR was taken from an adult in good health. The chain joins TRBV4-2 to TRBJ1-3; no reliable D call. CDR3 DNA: TGTGCCAGCAGCCAAGATTGGGGTCTTAAGTCTGGAAACACCATATATTTT. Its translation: CASSQDWGLKSGNTIYF.